The clone carrying this T cell receptor (beta chain) occurred a few times. Its specificity is unknown. These data belong to a study of cytomegalovirus exposure and HLA in healthy donors. General observations from the study: According to an earlier analysis, most TCR beta V segments yielded productive rearrangements about 87% or about 30% of the time. Presence/absence analysis assumed near-uniform sequencing depth across donors.

V was clipped by 4 bases and J by 6 bases; unmatched bases: 11. In germline, CDR1 is MNHEY, CDR2 SMNVEV (reference sequence). The length of the CDR3 is 16 residues. The PCR used 60 Vbeta and 13 Jbeta primers. In the authors' workflow: Per a later analysis, the number of unique TCR beta chains was some 80 million, of which about 11 million were shared. TCRdb keeps only in-frame clones here, not all; method: immunoSEQ multiplex PCR. The V and J calls and the clone size are those of that table, but D and trimming were determined from the DNA. The table has tens of thousands of clones, around 59% seen once.

This clonotype originated in a human donor in good health. Source material: PBMCs. The chain combines TRBV27 with TRBJ2-1, with TRBD2 matching over 8 bases. The chain's CDR3 is CASSSLTSGPLNEQFF. CDR3 sequence (DNA): TGTGCCAGCAGTTCCCTAACTAGCGGCCCCCTCAATGAGCAGTTCTTC.